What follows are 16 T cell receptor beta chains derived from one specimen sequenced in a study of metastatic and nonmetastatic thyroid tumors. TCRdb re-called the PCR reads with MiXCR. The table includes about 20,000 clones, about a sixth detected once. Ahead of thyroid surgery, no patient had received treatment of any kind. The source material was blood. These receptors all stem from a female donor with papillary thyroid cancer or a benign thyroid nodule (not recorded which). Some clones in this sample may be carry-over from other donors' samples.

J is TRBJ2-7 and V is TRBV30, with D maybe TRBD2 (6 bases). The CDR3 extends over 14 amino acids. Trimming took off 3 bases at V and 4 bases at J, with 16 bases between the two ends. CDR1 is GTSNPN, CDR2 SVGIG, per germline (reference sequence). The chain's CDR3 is CAWRPGLGSYEQYF. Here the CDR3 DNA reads TGTGCCTGGAGACCGGGACTGGGCTCTTACGAGCAGTACTTC.

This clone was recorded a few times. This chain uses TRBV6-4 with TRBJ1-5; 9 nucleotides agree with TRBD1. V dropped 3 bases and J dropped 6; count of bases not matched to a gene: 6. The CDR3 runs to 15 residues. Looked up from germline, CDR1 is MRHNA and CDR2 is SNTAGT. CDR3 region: CASSEGTGGSQPQHF. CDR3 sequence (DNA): TGTGCCAGCAGTGAGGGAACAGGGGGCAGTCAGCCCCAGCATTTT.

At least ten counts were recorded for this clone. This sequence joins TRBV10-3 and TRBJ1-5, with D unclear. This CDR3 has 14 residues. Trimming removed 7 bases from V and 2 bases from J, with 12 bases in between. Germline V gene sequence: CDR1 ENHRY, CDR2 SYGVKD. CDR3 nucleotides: TGTGCCATCAACCCCGGCGGGGGCAATCAGCCCCAGCATTTT. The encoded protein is CAINPGGGNQPQHF.

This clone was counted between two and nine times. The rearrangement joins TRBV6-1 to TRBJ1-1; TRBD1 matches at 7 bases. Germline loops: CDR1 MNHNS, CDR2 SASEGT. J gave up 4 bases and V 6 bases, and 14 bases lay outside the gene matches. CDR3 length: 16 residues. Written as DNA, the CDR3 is TGTGCCAGCAGCCCTAAACCGGGACAGATGGGCACTGAAGCTTTCTTT. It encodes CASSPKPGQMGTEAFF.

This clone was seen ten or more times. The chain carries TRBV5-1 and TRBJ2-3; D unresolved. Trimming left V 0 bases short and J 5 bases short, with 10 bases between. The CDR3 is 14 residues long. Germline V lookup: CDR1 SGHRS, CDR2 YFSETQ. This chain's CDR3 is CASSLEGRGDTQYF. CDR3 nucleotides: TGCGCCAGCAGCTTGGAGGGCCGCGGAGATACGCAGTATTTT.

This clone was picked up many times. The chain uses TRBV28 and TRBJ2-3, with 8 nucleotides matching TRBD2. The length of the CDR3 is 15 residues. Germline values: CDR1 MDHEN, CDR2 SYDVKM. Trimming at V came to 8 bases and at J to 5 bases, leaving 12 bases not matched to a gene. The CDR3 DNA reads TGTGCCAGCCATCCGGGGGGGGGGCTAGTAGATACGCAGTATTTT. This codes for CASHPGGGLVDTQYF.

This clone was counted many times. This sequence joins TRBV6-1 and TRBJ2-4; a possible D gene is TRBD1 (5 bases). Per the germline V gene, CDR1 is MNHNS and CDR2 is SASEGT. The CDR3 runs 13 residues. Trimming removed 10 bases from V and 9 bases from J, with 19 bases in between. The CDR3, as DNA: TGTGCCACCAAGGACAATCTCGGTATCATTCAGTACTTC. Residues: CATKDNLGIIQYF.

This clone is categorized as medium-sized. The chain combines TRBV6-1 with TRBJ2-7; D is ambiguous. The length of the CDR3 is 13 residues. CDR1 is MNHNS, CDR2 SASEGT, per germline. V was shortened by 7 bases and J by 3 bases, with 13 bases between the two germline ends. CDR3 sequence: CASTGPPDYEQYF. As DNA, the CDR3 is TGTGCCAGCACCGGACCTCCCGACTACGAGCAGTACTTC.

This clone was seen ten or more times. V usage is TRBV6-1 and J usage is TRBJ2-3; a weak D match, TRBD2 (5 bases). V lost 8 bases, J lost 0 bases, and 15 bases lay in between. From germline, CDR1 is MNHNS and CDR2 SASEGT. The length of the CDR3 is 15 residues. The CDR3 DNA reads TGTGCCAGCCGAGGGCGGAAATCTAGCACAGATACGCAGTATTTT. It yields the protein CASRGRKSSTDTQYF.

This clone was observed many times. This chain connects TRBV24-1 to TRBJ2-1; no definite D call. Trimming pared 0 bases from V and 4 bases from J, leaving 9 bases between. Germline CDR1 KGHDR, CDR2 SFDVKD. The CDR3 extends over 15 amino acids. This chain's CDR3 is CATSDLSSVYNEQFF. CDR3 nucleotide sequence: TGTGCCACCAGTGATTTGTCTTCAGTATACAATGAGCAGTTCTTC.

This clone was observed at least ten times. CDR3 DNA sequence: TGTGCCAGCGCCAGGACTAGCGGGACGGAAGGGAATGAGCAGTTCTTC. Translating gives CASARTSGTEGNEQFF. This rearrangement joins TRBV7-9 to TRBJ2-1; 12 bases match TRBD2. J gave up 7 bases and V 8 bases, and 12 bases lay outside the gene matches. Germline values: CDR1 SEHNR, CDR2 FQNEAQ (reference sequence). The CDR3 is 16 residues long.

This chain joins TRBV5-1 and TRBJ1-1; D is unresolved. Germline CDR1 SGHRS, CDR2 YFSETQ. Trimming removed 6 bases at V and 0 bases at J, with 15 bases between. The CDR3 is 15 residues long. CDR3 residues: CASNGGNLMNTEAFF. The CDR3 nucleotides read TGCGCCAGCAATGGAGGGAATTTGATGAACACTGAAGCTTTCTTT. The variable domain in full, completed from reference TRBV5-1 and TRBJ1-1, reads KAGVTQTPRYLIKTRGQQVTLSCSPISGHRSVSWYQQTPGQGLQFLFEYFSETQRNKGNFPGRFSGRQFSNSRSEMNVSTLELGDSALYLCASNGGNLMNTEAFFGQGTRLTVV.

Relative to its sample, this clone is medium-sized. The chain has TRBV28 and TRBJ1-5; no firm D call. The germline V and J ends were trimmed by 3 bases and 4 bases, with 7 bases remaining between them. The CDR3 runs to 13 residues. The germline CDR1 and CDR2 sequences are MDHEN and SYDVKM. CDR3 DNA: TGTGCCAGCAGTTTCGACCGTAATCAGCCCCAGCATTTT. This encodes CASSFDRNQPQHF.

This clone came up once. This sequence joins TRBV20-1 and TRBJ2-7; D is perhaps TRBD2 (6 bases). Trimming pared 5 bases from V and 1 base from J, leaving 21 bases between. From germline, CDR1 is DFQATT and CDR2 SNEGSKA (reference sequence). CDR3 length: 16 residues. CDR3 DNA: TGCAGTGCTTACATAGCGGCGGGGCTTATGTCCTACGAGCAGTACTTC. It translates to CSAYIAAGLMSYEQYF.

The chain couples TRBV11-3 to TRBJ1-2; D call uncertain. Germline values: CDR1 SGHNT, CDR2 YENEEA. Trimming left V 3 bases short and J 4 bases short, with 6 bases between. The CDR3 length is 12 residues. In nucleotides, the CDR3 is TGTGCCAGCAGCTTTGGCGGCTATGGCTACACCTTC. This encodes CASSFGGYGYTF.

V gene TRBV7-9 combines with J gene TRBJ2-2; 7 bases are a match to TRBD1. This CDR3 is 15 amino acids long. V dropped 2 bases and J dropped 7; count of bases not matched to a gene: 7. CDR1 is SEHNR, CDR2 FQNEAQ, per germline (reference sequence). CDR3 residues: CASSLIRGLNGELFF. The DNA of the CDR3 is TGTGCCAGCAGCTTAATTAGGGGGCTGAACGGGGAGCTGTTTTTT.